Sequencing of this T cell receptor beta chain was carried out in a study of human versus mouse CDR3 diversity and MHC coevolution. Findings and caveats of the study: Over 5 MHC II alleles selected the human T cells.

This clone came up a few times. Its target is unknown. Generated by immunoSEQ multiplex PCR, the TCRdb table keeps only in-frame clones and is missing some. The sample shows about 83,000 clones, around 90% of them seen only once. V lost 6 bases and J lost 5, with 11 bases in between. This CDR3 region has 13 residues. Looked up from germline, CDR1 is SEHNR and CDR2 is FQNEAQ (reference sequence). This sequence was found in a person between 25 and 75 years old in good health. The gene calls are TRBV7-9 and TRBJ1-5; no firm D call. Source material: naive CD4+ T cells from blood. The subset here: CD45RO-negative CD62L-positive naive CD4 T cells. The CDR3 sequence: CASSKTADQPQHF. The CDR3, as DNA: TGTGCCAGCAGTAAAACAGCCGATCAGCCCCAGCATTTT.